The 20 T cell receptor beta chains listed next were all sequenced from one sample in a study of blood T cells in healthy people across ages. A second PCR of about 7 to 12 cycles used a sample-barcoded 5' primer and a J-beta primer mix. TCRdb reanalysed the 5' RACE reads using MiXCR and keeps one entry per CDR3 protein. The data contain around 1,000,000 distinct CDR3 sequences, 25% of them singletons. These data are also associated with another study on T cells of mothers and their children.

The specimen sequenced was blood. The source is a girl aged 2-10 years in good health.

This rearrangement joins TRBV15 to TRBJ2-3; TRBD2 is a possible D gene (6 bases). CDR1 and CDR2 (germline): LNHNV, YYDKDF (reference sequence). V was pared by 2 bases and J by 0 bases, with 12 bases between. This CDR3 has 16 residues. This CDR3 is CATSRTPAGSTDTQYF. The CDR3 DNA is TGTGCCACCAGCAGAACCCCAGCGGGTAGCACAGATACGCAGTATTTT.

The chain couples TRBV12-3 or TRBV12-4 to TRBJ2-7; 9 nucleotides match TRBD1. V lost 6 bases, J lost 2 bases, and 5 bases stayed unmatched. The CDR3 totals 14 residues. The CDR3: CASRRTGVAYEQYF. The DNA for the CDR3 is TGTGCCAGCAGAAGGACAGGGGTCGCCTACGAGCAGTACTTC.

The chain is built from TRBV7-9 and TRBJ2-1, with D possibly TRBD1 on 5 matching bases. Germline CDR1 is SEHNR and CDR2 is FQNEAQ (reference sequence). Between the trimmed V and J ends, which lost 4 bases and 8 bases, there was a span of 15 bases. CDR3 length equals 14 residues. The CDR3 spells CASSSIYQGHEQFF. CDR3 DNA sequence: TGTGCCAGCAGCTCGATCTACCAGGGCCATGAGCAGTTCTTC.

The chain combines TRBV6-5 with TRBJ2-1; 14 bases map to TRBD2. With V trimmed by 2 bases and J by 8 bases, 11 bases remained unmatched. The CDR3 length is 18 residues. Germline CDR1 is MNHEY and CDR2 is SVGAGI. CDR3: CASSYGTSGGGNNHEQFF. In DNA form, the CDR3 reads TGTGCCAGCAGTTACGGGACTAGCGGGGGAGGGAACAATCATGAGCAGTTCTTC.

The chain is built from TRBV6-1 and TRBJ2-7; D may be TRBD1 (5 bases). CDR3 length: 14 amino acids. V gave up 2 bases and J gave up 3 bases, with 11 bases separating them. Germline V gives CDR1 MNHNS, CDR2 SASEGT. Here the CDR3 DNA reads TGTGCCAGCAGTGAACTCAGGGAACACTACGAGCAGTACTTC. Translating it yields CASSELREHYEQYF.

This clonotype has a handful of counts. The chain combines TRBV7-9 with TRBJ2-5, with TRBD1 matching over 7 bases. V lost 3 bases, J lost 2 bases, and 9 bases stayed unmatched. The CDR3 is 16 amino acids. CDR1 and CDR2 from the germline V gene are SEHNR and FQNEAQ (reference sequence). Here the CDR3 reads CASSFPEGQLQETQYF. The DNA for the CDR3 is TGTGCCAGCAGCTTTCCCGAGGGACAGTTACAAGAGACCCAGTACTTC.

The V gene is TRBV29-1, the J gene TRBJ1-2; TRBD1 is a possible D gene (5 bases). The CDR3 runs to 11 residues. Trimming took off 7 bases at V and 6 bases at J, with 12 bases between the two ends. Germline V gives CDR1 SQVTM, CDR2 ANQGSEA. In nucleotides, the CDR3 is TGCAGCGCTCGGTTGGGGGATGGCTACACCTTC. Translation gives CSARLGDGYTF.

In regard to this clonotype: A junction end diverges from the germline sequence, so it may reflect a read error. This chain uses TRBV9 with TRBJ2-5; TRBD1 is a possible D gene (6 bases). The DNA end is a closer match to TRBJ2-1, so the J assignment may be wrong. There are 18 residues in the CDR3. The germline V gene encodes CDR1 SGDLS and CDR2 YYNGEE. CDR3 sequence (DNA): TGTGCCAGCAGCGTTACCCCGGACAGAGCCGATCCCTACAGTGAGCAGTTCTTC. Its translation is CASSVTPDRADPYSEQFF.

The V call is TRBV6-6, the J call TRBJ2-3; 10 nucleotides match TRBD2. With 2 bases clipped from V and 1 base from J, the junction kept 6 bases outside the gene matches. The germline gives CDR1 MNHNY, CDR2 SVGAGI (reference sequence). The CDR3 has 17 residues. This CDR3 reads CASSYELAGDRTDTQYF. As DNA, the CDR3 is TGTGCCAGCAGTTACGAGCTAGCGGGAGACCGCACAGATACGCAGTATTTT.

This clonotype occurred a few times. Its ends do not fully match the called genes, so a read error is possible. The V call is TRBV5-1, the J call TRBJ1-6; no definite D call. The CDR3 is made up of 18 amino acids. From germline, CDR1 is SGHRS and CDR2 YFSETQ. CDR3 nucleotide sequence: TGCGTCAGCAGCTTGACTTTTATGCAGGAAGCGGATAATTCACCCCTCCACTTT. Translation gives CVSSLTFMQEADNSPLHF.

This clonotype was counted a few times. This sequence joins TRBV24-1 and TRBJ1-5; no clear D gene. Germline V gene data show CDR1 as KGHDR and CDR2 as SFDVKD. V was trimmed by 3 bases and J by 7 bases, leaving 6 bases between them. CDR3 length equals 12 residues. CDR3 protein: CATSDLGQPQHF. CDR3 nucleotide sequence: TGTGCCACCAGTGATCTAGGCCAGCCCCAGCATTTT.

The chain employs TRBV4-1 and TRBJ2-7, with 7 nucleotides matching TRBD2. This CDR3 is 15 amino acids long. The ends lost 8 bases at V and 4 bases at J; junction bases unmatched: 14. Germline V gives CDR1 MGHRA, CDR2 YSYEKL. CDR3 sequence reads: CASGWTGTTSYEQYF. The CDR3 DNA is TGCGCCAGCGGCTGGACCGGGACTACCTCGTACGAGCAGTACTTC.

This clonotype was counted between two and nine times. The chain joins TRBV28 to TRBJ2-7, with a weak D call TRBD2 (5 bases). The germline V gene encodes CDR1 MDHEN and CDR2 SYDVKM. V lost 8 bases, J lost 0 bases, and 11 bases lay in between. The CDR3 contains 13 residues. CDR3 region: CASRETSSYEQYF. The DNA for the CDR3 is TGTGCCAGCCGGGAAACGAGCTCCTACGAGCAGTACTTC. Looking up the rest from reference TRBV28 and TRBJ2-7 gives the full variable domain: DVKVTQSSRYLVKRTGEKVFLECVQDMDHENMFWYRQDPGLGLRLIYFSYDVKMKEKGDIPEGYSVSREKKERFSLILESASTNQTSMYLCASRETSSYEQYFGPGTRLTVT.

This clonotype showed up just a few times. V and J are TRBV6-5 and TRBJ1-5; TRBD1 matches at 8 bases. This CDR3 contains 16 residues. The germline V gene encodes CDR1 MNHEY and CDR2 SVGAGI. V shed 4 bases, J shed 5 bases, and the junction held 10 bases outside the gene matches. This chain's CDR3 is CASSFDGQGVHQPQHF. In DNA form, the CDR3 reads TGTGCCAGCAGTTTCGACGGACAGGGAGTACATCAGCCCCAGCATTTT.

The rearrangement links TRBV6-1 to TRBJ2-2; 8 positions match TRBD2. The CDR3 loop spans 15 amino acids. Germline V gives CDR1 MNHNS, CDR2 SASEGT. V shed 8 bases, J shed 4 bases, and the junction held 9 bases outside the gene matches. For the CDR3, the DNA is TGTGCCAGCGGTAGCGGGGCCAAGGGCACCGGGGAGCTGTTTTTT. It encodes CASGSGAKGTGELFF.

The sample holds a few counts of this clonotype. The J gene is TRBJ2-3, the V gene TRBV2; TRBD2 might be the D (5 bases). V was pared by 3 bases and J by 0 bases, with 10 bases between. From germline, CDR1 is SNHLY and CDR2 FYNNEI. This CDR3 is built from 15 residues. The CDR3, as DNA: TGTGCCAGCAGTGATCTAGCTGCTAGCACAGATACGCAGTATTTT. Its protein product is CASSDLAASTDTQYF.

The chain carries TRBV20-1 and TRBJ2-5; TRBD1 is a possible D gene (5 bases). The J call may not be correct, given that the DNA end is closer to TRBJ2-1. Germline-derived CDR1 and CDR2 are DFQATT and SNEGSKA (reference sequence). CDR3 size: 14 residues. The CDR3 here is CSAHGLGQGNEQFF. In DNA, the CDR3 is TGCAGTGCTCACGGGCTAGGGCAGGGAAATGAGCAGTTCTTC.

This clonotype was found a few times. An end of the junction does not agree with germline; a read error may underlie this. This CDR3 is CASSFGGQGEAFF. The CDR3 DNA sequence: TGTGCCAGCAGCTTCGGGGGACAGGGTGAAGCTTTCTTT. J is TRBJ1-1 and V is TRBV5-1; 9 nucleotides align to TRBD1. From germline, CDR1 is SGHRS and CDR2 YFSETQ. The CDR3 totals 13 residues.

The genes are TRBV27 and TRBJ2-7; 9 positions agree with TRBD2. V shed 5 bases, J shed 0 bases, and the junction held 2 bases outside the gene matches. Germline lookup yields CDR1 MNHEY and CDR2 SMNVEV (reference sequence). The CDR3 length is 14 residues. This chain's CDR3 is CASSIAGASYEQYF. In DNA, the CDR3 is TGTGCCAGCAGTATAGCGGGGGCCTCCTACGAGCAGTACTTC.

This clonotype was detected a few times. The J gene is TRBJ2-5, the V gene TRBV7-9; 8 positions match TRBD1. The J call is doubtful: the DNA matches TRBJ2-1 better. The CDR3 has 13 residues. The V gene's germline CDR1 is SEHNR and CDR2 FQNEAQ (reference sequence). The CDR3 reads CASIVRQGNEQFF. Here the CDR3 DNA reads TGTGCCAGCATTGTACGACAGGGGAATGAGCAGTTCTTC.